This TCR beta chain was found in a study of blood T cell repertoires in COVID-19. Study as a whole: The United States, Italy and Spain provided the acute and convalescent COVID-19 samples. PBMCs, B-cell-depleted T cells, or T cells were the source of the cDNA or gDNA that made up the material.

In this sample, this clone turned up once. Trimming at V came to 2 bases and at J to 8 bases, leaving 9 bases not matched to a gene. Germline V gene data show CDR1 as SGHDT and CDR2 as YYEEEE. The CDR3 has 16 residues. The authors' processing: By means of reference gene primer amplification, nucleated cell counts were estimated. Sequenced by immunoSEQ multiplex PCR; TCRdb stores in-frame clones only, minus some. The V and J calls and clone size are taken from that table; D and trimming were inferred from the DNA. The repertoire holds 150,000 or so clones, with 60% to 85% as singletons. The sequence came from a woman in her sixties or seventies with COVID-19, enrolled during active disease. Input material: peripheral blood. The gene calls are TRBV5-6 and TRBJ2-3; 12 positions agree with TRBD2. In DNA form, the CDR3 reads TGTGCCAGCAGCTTACTAGCGGGAGGTTTATGGGTTACGCAGTATTTT. This codes for CASSLLAGGLWVTQYF.